Listed here are 24 T cell receptor beta chains from one sample, sequenced in a study of T-cell memory formation after mild COVID-19. TCRdb re-analysed the 5' RACE reads in MiXCR, keeping a single row per CDR3 protein. The table has a few hundred thousand distinct CDR3 sequences, roughly 21% seen once; the top ten hold around 21%. Sequenced sample: PBMCs or a T cell subset sorted from them (not recorded which). These receptors were collected from a man in his late teens or twenties who had mild COVID-19 (a few samples of this study predate the infection). Cell type and time point are not known.

This clonotype has only a few counts. V and J are TRBV7-9 and TRBJ2-1; perhaps TRBD1 as D (6 bases). The CDR3 covers 14 residues. Germline V gene lookup returns CDR1 SEHNR and CDR2 FQNEAQ (reference sequence). The V and J ends lost 1 base and 4 bases respectively, with 8 bases between them. Written as DNA, the CDR3 is TGTGCCAGCAGCTTAGGCGGACAGTACAATGAGCAGTTCTTC. Translation gives CASSLGGQYNEQFF.

This chain connects TRBV5-1 to TRBJ1-2; D uncertain. V shed 5 bases and J shed 6 bases, with 14 bases lying between them. CDR3 size: 13 residues. The germline CDR1 and CDR2 sequences are SGHRS and YFSETQ. CDR3 in DNA: TGCGCCAGCAGACCCAGTGTGGTGGATGGCTACACCTTC. Translation: CASRPSVVDGYTF.

This clonotype has just a few counts. This chain uses TRBV7-6 with TRBJ2-4; either TRBD1 or TRBD2 may supply D (5 bases each). Between the trimmed V and J ends, which lost 5 bases and 0 bases, there was a span of 17 bases. The CDR3 has 17 residues. Germline CDR1 is SGHVS and CDR2 is FNYEAQ. In DNA, the CDR3 is TGTGCCAGCAGCCGGCGGTGGGGGTCTCTAGCCAAAAACATTCAGTACTTC. It specifies CASSRRWGSLAKNIQYF.

CDR3 in amino acids: CSVQTLGLIGELFF. In DNA form, the CDR3 reads TGCAGCGTTCAAACCCTGGGACTCATCGGGGAGCTGTTTTTT. The chain employs TRBV29-1 and TRBJ2-2, with a tentative D call TRBD2 (6 bases). Germline CDR1 SQVTM, CDR2 ANQGSEA. The V end lost 5 bases, the J end lost 7 bases, and 17 bases lay between the germline ends. This CDR3 is built from 14 residues.

V and J are TRBV5-5 and TRBJ1-2, with D uncertain. This CDR3 is 12 amino acids long. Trimming took 5 bases from V and 3 from J, leaving 8 bases between them. The germline V gene encodes CDR1 SGHKS and CDR2 YYEKEE (reference sequence). CDR3 sequence: CASRALDYGYTF. CDR3 nucleotides: TGTGCCAGCAGAGCCCTCGACTATGGCTACACCTTC.

This chain uses TRBV7-9 with TRBJ2-3; no clear D gene. Trimming took 4 bases from V and 6 from J, leaving 17 bases between them. There are 15 residues in the CDR3. Germline V gene sequence: CDR1 SEHNR, CDR2 FQNEAQ (reference sequence). The CDR3 loop is CASSSRGSGMDTQYF. CDR3 bases: TGTGCCAGCAGCTCCAGAGGTTCAGGAATGGATACGCAGTATTTT.

A few counts support this clonotype. V is TRBV20-1 and J is TRBJ2-5, with TRBD1 matching over 8 bases. The CDR3 loop spans 14 amino acids. Germline V gene data show CDR1 as DFQATT and CDR2 as SNEGSKA (reference sequence). V was clipped by 1 base and J by 5 bases; unmatched bases: 6. The CDR3 sequence: CSARVGRGQETQYF. CDR3 nucleotides: TGCAGTGCTAGAGTCGGCAGGGGGCAGGAGACCCAGTACTTC.

This clonotype was seen more than once but under ten times. V usage is TRBV4-3 and J usage is TRBJ1-2; unclear D gene. The CDR3 totals 15 residues. In germline, CDR1 is LGHNA, CDR2 YSLEER. The V and J ends lost 0 bases and 3 bases respectively, with 11 bases between them. The CDR3, as DNA: TGCGCCAGCAGCCAAGAAGTTAAGGGCGACTATGGCTACACCTTC. The encoded protein is CASSQEVKGDYGYTF.

This clonotype came up a few times. The J gene is TRBJ2-1, the V gene TRBV5-1, with TRBD1 identical over 10 bases. The CDR3 sequence is 15 residues long. Germline V gene lookup returns CDR1 SGHRS and CDR2 YFSETQ. Germline trimming cut 3 bases from V and 10 bases from J; bases unmatched to any gene: 10. The CDR3, as DNA: TGCGCCAGCAGCTCCGGGACAGGGGAGGGGATGGAGCAGTTCTTC. Translated: CASSSGTGEGMEQFF.

This clonotype showed up many times. V and J are TRBV5-4 and TRBJ2-7; the D gene is possibly TRBD1 (5 bases). CDR3 size: 12 residues. From germline, CDR1 is SGHNT and CDR2 YYREEE (reference sequence). Trimming shortened V by 3 bases and J by 5 bases, and 9 bases separated the two germline ends. CDR3: CASSSEGDEQYF. CDR3 DNA sequence: TGTGCCAGCAGCTCGGAAGGGGACGAGCAGTACTTC.

This clonotype was seen only a few times. V gene TRBV27 combines with J gene TRBJ2-7, with 10 bases that match TRBD1. This CDR3 has 15 amino acids. V lost 2 bases and J lost 5; bases outside the gene matches: 6. CDR1 and CDR2 from the germline V gene are MNHEY and SMNVEV (reference sequence). The CDR3 loop reads CASSLGQGGWDEQYF. The CDR3 nucleotides are TGTGCCAGCAGTTTAGGACAGGGGGGCTGGGACGAGCAGTACTTC.

This clonotype appeared many times. V usage is TRBV10-1 and J usage is TRBJ2-2; D is perhaps TRBD2 (6 bases). The CDR3 runs to 14 residues. The V gene's germline CDR1 is WNHNN and CDR2 SYGVQD (reference sequence). Trimming pared 4 bases from V and 7 bases from J, leaving 13 bases between. The CDR3 region has the DNA TGCGCCAGCAGTGTGGCAGGGCGGGACGGGGAGCTGTTTTTT. It codes for CASSVAGRDGELFF.

This clonotype turned up a few times. Written as DNA, the CDR3 is TGTGCCAGCAGCTTGGGAGTGAAGCAGTATTTT. Translation: CASSLGVKQYF. The J gene is TRBJ2-3, the V gene TRBV5-8; D ambiguous. The CDR3 extends over 11 amino acids. V was clipped by 0 bases and J by 11 bases, with 7 bases between them. Looked up from germline, CDR1 is SGHTS and CDR2 is YDEGEE.

The rearrangement links TRBV2 to TRBJ2-7; 9 bases align to TRBD1. Germline assignment: CDR1 SNHLY and CDR2 FYNNEI. V was clipped by 6 bases and J by 6 bases; unmatched bases: 6. The CDR3 length is 13 residues. CDR3 sequence (DNA): TGTGCCAGCAGGCCGGGACAGGGAAGCGAGCAGTACGTC. This gives the protein CASRPGQGSEQYV.

In its sample, this clonotype was seen a few times. Mismatch with germline at one junction end may stem from a read error. This chain connects TRBV7-2 to TRBJ2-5; 9 bases line up with TRBD1. Looked up from germline, CDR1 is SGHTA and CDR2 is FQGNSA. The CDR3 spans 14 residues. The CDR3, as DNA: TGTGCCAGCAGCTTAGGTCAACTGGGACAGGGCTCGTTCTTC. Its translation: CASSLGQLGQGSFF.

The chain has TRBV27 and TRBJ2-1, with 9 nucleotides matching TRBD2. The CDR3 has 15 residues. Trimming removed 8 bases from V and 7 bases from J; junction bases left unmatched: 12. Germline loops: CDR1 MNHEY, CDR2 SMNVEV (reference sequence). In DNA form, the CDR3 reads TGTGCCAGCGGGGCCGGGACTAGCAGTCGTAATGAGCAGTTCTTC. This gives the protein CASGAGTSSRNEQFF.

This sequence joins TRBV20-1 and TRBJ2-5; the D gene is possibly TRBD1 (6 bases). The CDR3 spans 13 residues. Per germline, CDR1 DFQATT and CDR2 SNEGSKA (reference sequence). The germline V and J ends were trimmed by 6 bases and 1 base, with 12 bases remaining between them. CDR3 nucleotides: TGCAGTGCCCGCGGACAGAGCCAAGAGACCCAGTACTTC. As protein: CSARGQSQETQYF.

CDR3 bases: TGTGCCAGCAGCCAATCGCTCCTATACGAGCAGTACGTC. As protein: CASSQSLLYEQYV. V and J are TRBV16 and TRBJ2-7; D ambiguous. V was pared by 0 bases and J by 4 bases, with 7 bases between. Germline-derived CDR1 and CDR2 are KGHSY and FQNENV. The CDR3 loop spans 13 amino acids.

Here the CDR3 DNA reads TGCAGTGCTCCCGACAGGCTCAGGGAGACCCAGTACTTC. Encoded protein: CSAPDRLRETQYF. The chain combines TRBV20-1 with TRBJ2-5; a weak D match, TRBD1 (6 bases). The V end lost 5 bases, the J end lost 5 bases, and 15 bases lay between the germline ends. The CDR3 spans 13 residues. Looked up from germline, CDR1 is DFQATT and CDR2 is SNEGSKA (reference sequence).

This clonotype was counted between two and nine times. The chain employs TRBV28 and TRBJ2-7; the D gene is possibly TRBD1 (6 bases). The CDR3 is made up of 14 amino acids. Germline loops: CDR1 MDHEN, CDR2 SYDVKM. The germline V and J ends were trimmed by 1 base and 2 bases, with 9 bases remaining between them. CDR3 residues: CASSLSGTTYEQYV. CDR3 DNA sequence: TGTGCCAGCAGTTTATCCGGGACAACCTACGAGCAGTACGTC.

The CDR3 loop reads CASSWTGATTDTQYF. The CDR3 DNA reads as TGCGCCAGCAGCTGGACCGGGGCCACGACAGATACGCAGTATTTT. The chain employs TRBV5-1 and TRBJ2-3; D is possibly TRBD1 or TRBD2 (5 bases each). The length of the CDR3 is 15 residues. V was trimmed by 3 bases and J by 3 bases, leaving 14 bases between them. Germline loops: CDR1 SGHRS, CDR2 YFSETQ.

This clonotype is a singleton in its sample. The V gene is TRBV28, the J gene TRBJ2-3, with 9 bases identical to TRBD1. Germline assignment: CDR1 MDHEN and CDR2 SYDVKM. Trimming took 5 bases from V and 4 from J; bases not matched to a gene: 4. This CDR3 is 14 amino acids long. CDR3 amino acids: CASSPRDRADTQYF. CDR3 DNA sequence: TGTGCCAGCAGTCCTAGGGACAGGGCAGATACGCAGTATTTT.

This clonotype occurred a few times. This chain uses TRBV9 with TRBJ1-1, with D possibly matching TRBD1 (5 bases). V was clipped by 0 bases and J by 4 bases, with 7 bases between them. Per germline, CDR1 SGDLS and CDR2 YYNGEE. The CDR3 loop spans 13 amino acids. The CDR3 nucleotides read TGTGCCAGCAGCGTAGACAGGAGCACTGAAGCTTTCTTT. It is translated as CASSVDRSTEAFF.

This chain connects TRBV20-1 to TRBJ1-2; TRBD1 matches 8 bases. In germline, CDR1 is DFQATT, CDR2 SNEGSKA (reference sequence). This CDR3 spans 12 amino acids. V trimming: 6 bases; J trimming: 6 bases; junction bases outside the gene matches: 6. CDR3 in amino acids: CSARDRYHGYTF. As DNA, the CDR3 is TGCAGTGCCCGGGACAGGTACCATGGCTACACCTTC.